These T cell receptor beta chains were read from a single sample in a study of a mutant IDH1 vaccine in newly diagnosed glioma. Sequenced by immunoSEQ multiplex PCR; TCRdb stores in-frame clones only, minus some. The sample shows about 50,000 clones, approximately 76% of them seen only once. These TCRs are of unknown antigen specificity. Source: PBMCs, taken from a glioma patient whose treatment included an IDH1 peptide vaccine. These receptors all come from a woman aged 40 to 49 with glioma. Some clones in this sample may be carry-over from other donors' samples. Both conserved end residues are part of each CDR3. The D gene is left open where the match is weak. The size of a clone is reported for some rows only, either as once, few or many, or as a class for expanded clones.

>.|TRBJ1-1|TRBV6-6|.
TGTGCCAGCAGTAGGCTTGAAGCTTTCTTT
CASSRLEAFF
>.|TRBJ2-1|TRBV25-1|.
TGTGCTTCAGAAGGCTACAATGAGCAGTTCTTC
CASEGYNEQFF
>.|TRBJ1-4|TRBV2|few
TGTGCCAGCAGTGGCGGGGGTCTAGGGACTAATGAAAAACTGTTTTTT
CASSGGGLGTNEKLFF
>TRBD1|TRBJ1-4|TRBV6-5|.
TGTGCCAGCAGTTACTCTGGTCAGGGGGATGAAAAACTGTTTTTT
CASSYSGQGDEKLFF
>.|TRBJ2-1|TRBV29-1|.
TGCAGAGTGAAGTCAGGGGTGGATGAGCAGTTCTTC
CRVKSGVDEQFF
>.|TRBJ1-1|TRBV6-1|.
TGTGCCAGCAGTAAGGACGGCCGTCACTTCTTT
CASSKDGRHFF
>TRBD1|TRBJ1-2|TRBV7-8|.
TGTGCCCTAAGGGGGGCTGGCAGGGGGATGGATGGCTACACCTTC
CALRGAGRGMDGYTF
>TRBD1|TRBJ2-7|TRBV11-3|.
TGTGCCAGCAGCTTGGACAGGGACTTC
CASSLDRDF
>.|TRBJ2-3|TRBV5-1|.
TGCGCCAGCAGCTTCCCTAGCGACGATACGCAGTATTTT
CASSFPSDDTQYF
>.|TRBJ2-5|TRBV4-1|.
TGCGCCAGCAGCCAAGGGCTAGAGACCCAGTACTTC
CASSQGLETQYF
>TRBD1|TRBJ2-3|TRBV7-3|.
TGTGCCAGCAGCCTCCGAGGGACAGCCAGCACAGATACGCAGTATTTT
CASSLRGTASTDTQYF
>.|TRBJ2-1|TRBV4-3|.
TGCGCCAGCAGCCGGGTGGGGTTCTTAGAGCAGTTCTTC
CASSRVGFLEQFF
>TRBD1|TRBJ1-1|TRBV2|.
TGTGCCAACCGCCCAGGGGGCCAGAACACTGAAGCTTTCTTT
CANRPGGQNTEAFF
>TRBD1|TRBJ2-5|TRBV6-5|.
TGTGCCAGCAGTTCGGGACAGAAGATGGGAGAGACCCAGTACTTC
CASSSGQKMGETQYF
>.|TRBJ1-2|TRBV5-4|.
TGTGCCAGCAGCCCCGGGCTACCAAGAAACTATGGCTACACCTTC
CASSPGLPRNYGYTF
>.|TRBJ1-2|TRBV6-1|.
TGTGCCAGCAGTGAAGAGGTCTGGACTGCTTACTATGGCTACACCTTC
CASSEEVWTAYYGYTF
>.|TRBJ2-3|TRBV14|.
TGTGCCAGCAGCCTCTGGCGTCTTGGGGCAGATACGCAGTATTTT
CASSLWRLGADTQYF
>.|TRBJ1-5|TRBV30|.
TGTGCCTGGAGTCATAAGGACCGAAGGTTCAATCAGCCCCAGCATTTT
CAWSHKDRRFNQPQHF
>.|TRBJ1-5|TRBV6-1|.
TGTGCCAGCAGTGAACACTTTAGCAATCAGCCCCAGCATTTT
CASSEHFSNQPQHF
>.|TRBJ2-7|TRBV7-9|.
TGTGCCAGCAGCTTAGACCGACAGGCTTTTGTCCACGAGCAGTACTTC
CASSLDRQAFVHEQYF
>.|TRBJ1-1|TRBV6-1|.
TGTGCCAGCAGTGAACATAAGTCGGGCACTGAAGCTTTCTTT
CASSEHKSGTEAFF
>.|TRBJ1-5|TRBV11-2|.
TGTGCCAGCAGCTTACAGGGCTTTCAGCCCCAGCATTTT
CASSLQGFQPQHF
>.|TRBJ1-1|TRBV19|.
TGTGCCAGTAGCAAAACGGCCATTTGGAACACTGAAGCTTTCTTT
CASSKTAIWNTEAFF
>TRBD2|TRBJ2-4|TRBV30|.
TGTGCCTGGAGTCTAGCGGGGGGTCCTGTGCGTCAAAACATTCAGTACTTC
CAWSLAGGPVRQNIQYF
>TRBD1|TRBJ1-2|TRBV18|few
TGTGCCAGCTCACCGACAGGGCCCGGGGATGGCTACACCTTC
CASSPTGPGDGYTF
>TRBD1|TRBJ1-2|TRBV7-2|.
TGTGCCAGCAGCTTAGATCGGACAGGGGTAGGCTACACCTTC
CASSLDRTGVGYTF
>TRBD1|TRBJ1-6|TRBV9|.
TGTGCCAGCAGCGAGGGACAGCGAAGGAGCTCCTATAATTCACCCCTCCACTTT
CASSEGQRRSSYNSPLHF
>TRBD1|TRBJ1-4|TRBV5-4|.
TGTGCCAGCAGCCTGGGCCTGGACAGGGGGGCTAATGAAAAACTGTTTTTT
CASSLGLDRGANEKLFF
>.|TRBJ2-3|TRBV2|.
TGTGCCAGCAGTGTTGGGGCTAGCGAGAAAGATACGCAGTATTTT
CASSVGASEKDTQYF
>TRBD1|TRBJ1-2|TRBV27|.
TGTGCCAGCAGTTCCTGGGACAGGGGTGGCTATGGCTACACCTTC
CASSSWDRGGYGYTF
>.|TRBJ2-7|TRBV7-9|.
TGTGCCAGCAGTTTCCTTGGGAGGATAAACTTC
CASSFLGRINF
>.|TRBJ2-2|TRBV25-1|once
TGTGCCAGCAGCCCATCGAACACCGGGGAGCTGTTTTTT
CASSPSNTGELFF
>.|TRBJ2-7|TRBV2|.
TGTGCCAGCAGTGAGAGGGATCACGAGCAGTACTTC
CASSERDHEQYF
>.|TRBJ1-2|TRBV6-5|.
TGTGCCAGCAGGGAGTCGGGACGGGGCTACACCTTC
CASRESGRGYTF
>.|TRBJ2-7|TRBV6-6|.
TGTGCCAGCAGTTATACCCCGGACGACTCCTACGAGCAGTACTTC
CASSYTPDDSYEQYF
>.|TRBJ2-7|TRBV28|.
TGTGCCAGCAGTTTAGCGGACTCCTACGAGCAGTACTTC
CASSLADSYEQYF
>.|TRBJ1-6|TRBV7-2|.
TGTGCCAGCAGCCTCTCAGGGAATTCACCCCTCCACTTT
CASSLSGNSPLHF
>.|TRBJ2-5|TRBV30|.
TGTGCCTGGAGTTCCGGGAAATACCAAGAGACCCAGTACTTC
CAWSSGKYQETQYF
>.|TRBJ1-5|TRBV6-4|.
TGTGCCAGCAGTGCAGAGCTAAATCAGCCCCAGCATTTT
CASSAELNQPQHF
>.|TRBJ1-2|TRBV20-1|few
TGCAGTGCTAGGGACAGCTATGGCTACACCTTC
CSARDSYGYTF
>TRBD1|TRBJ2-1|TRBV6-1|few
TGTGCCAGCCCGGGACAGAGCTACAATGAGCAGTTCTTC
CASPGQSYNEQFF
>.|TRBJ2-1|TRBV25-1|.
TGTGCCAGCAGTGAAAAAGATGAGCAGTTCTTC
CASSEKDEQFF
>TRBD1|TRBJ2-1|TRBV4-3|.
TGCGCCAGCAGCCTGGGACAGGGCGATGAGCAGTTCTTC
CASSLGQGDEQFF
>.|TRBJ2-1|TRBV30|few
TGTGCCTTGACAGCCTACAATGAGCAGTTCTTC
CALTAYNEQFF
>.|TRBJ2-7|TRBV7-8|.
TGTGCCAGCAGCGGAGGAGGGCCCTACGAGCAGTACTTC
CASSGGGPYEQYF
>.|TRBJ1-3|TRBV30|.
TGTGCCTGGGGGGCAGGGACCCTTGGAAACACCATATATTTT
CAWGAGTLGNTIYF
>.|TRBJ1-1|TRBV10-1|.
TGCGCCAGCAGTGAGTCTCCCACGGACACTGAAGCTTTCTTT
CASSESPTDTEAFF
>.|TRBJ2-5|TRBV2|.
TGTGCCAGCGGTAGGACAGACACACAAGAGACCCAGTACTTC
CASGRTDTQETQYF